This T cell receptor (beta chain) was observed in a study of early T cells in non-severe SARS-CoV-2 infection. Study outcomes and limitations: Anti-spike CD8 specificities were favored by VDJdb matching, whose results missed private and CD4 specificities.

Regarding this clonotype: Antigen: not known.

Germline V gives CDR1 MDHEN, CDR2 SYDVKM. This CDR3 has 15 amino acids. The V segment lost 4 bases and the J segment 3 bases; nucleotides outside the gene matches: 7. Unique molecular identifiers were attached to individual cDNA molecules. TCRdb reanalysed the 5' RACE reads using MiXCR and keeps one entry per CDR3 protein. The data contain approximately 80,000 distinct CDR3 sequences, roughly 12% of them singletons. The sequence was collected from an adult who was a healthcare worker with PCR-confirmed SARS-CoV-2 infection or an uninfected control (not recorded which). The chain combines TRBV28 with TRBJ2-3, with TRBD2 identical over 7 bases. Sequences were obtained from whole blood. The CDR3 sequence is CASSSLARGTDTQYF. CDR3 in DNA: TGTGCCAGCAGTTCACTAGCGCGGGGTACAGATACGCAGTATTTT.